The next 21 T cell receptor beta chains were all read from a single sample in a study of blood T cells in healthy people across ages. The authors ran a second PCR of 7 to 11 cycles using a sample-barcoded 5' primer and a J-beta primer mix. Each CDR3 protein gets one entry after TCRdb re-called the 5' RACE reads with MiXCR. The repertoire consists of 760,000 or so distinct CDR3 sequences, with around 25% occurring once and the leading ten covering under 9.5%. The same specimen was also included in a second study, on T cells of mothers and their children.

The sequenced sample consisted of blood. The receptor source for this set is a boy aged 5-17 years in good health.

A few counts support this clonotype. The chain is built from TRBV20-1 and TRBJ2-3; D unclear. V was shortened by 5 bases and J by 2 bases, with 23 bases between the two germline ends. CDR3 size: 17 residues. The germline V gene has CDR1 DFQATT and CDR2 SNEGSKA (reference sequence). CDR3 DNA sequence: TGCAGTGCTCTCAAGGACGGTACACATGCCCTCACAGATACGCAGTATTTT. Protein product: CSALKDGTHALTDTQYF.

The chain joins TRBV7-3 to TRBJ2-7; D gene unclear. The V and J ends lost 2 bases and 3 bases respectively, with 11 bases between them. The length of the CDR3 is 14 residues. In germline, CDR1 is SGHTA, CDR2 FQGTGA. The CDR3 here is CASSLGSLIYEQYF. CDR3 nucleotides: TGTGCCAGCAGCTTAGGCAGCCTCATCTACGAGCAGTACTTC.

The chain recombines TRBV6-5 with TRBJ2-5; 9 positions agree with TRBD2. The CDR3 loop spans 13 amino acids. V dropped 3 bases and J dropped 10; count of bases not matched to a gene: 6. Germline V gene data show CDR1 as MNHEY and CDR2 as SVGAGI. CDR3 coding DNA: TGTGCCAGCAGTTATTCTAGCGGGATTTTCCAGTACTTC. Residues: CASSYSSGIFQYF.

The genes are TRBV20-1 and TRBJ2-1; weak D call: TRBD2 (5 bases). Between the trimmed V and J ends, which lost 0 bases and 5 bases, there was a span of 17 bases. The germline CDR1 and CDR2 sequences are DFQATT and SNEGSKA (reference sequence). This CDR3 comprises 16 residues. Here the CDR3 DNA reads TGCAGTGCTAGAGATAATACGGGAACCAAGCACAATGAGCAGTTCTTC. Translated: CSARDNTGTKHNEQFF.

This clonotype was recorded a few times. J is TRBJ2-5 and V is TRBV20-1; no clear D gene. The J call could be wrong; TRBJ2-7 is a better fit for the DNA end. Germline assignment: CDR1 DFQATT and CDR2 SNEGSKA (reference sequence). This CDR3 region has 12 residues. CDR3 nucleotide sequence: TGCAGTGCTAGGGGCGTATCCTACGAGCAGTACTTC. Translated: CSARGVSYEQYF.

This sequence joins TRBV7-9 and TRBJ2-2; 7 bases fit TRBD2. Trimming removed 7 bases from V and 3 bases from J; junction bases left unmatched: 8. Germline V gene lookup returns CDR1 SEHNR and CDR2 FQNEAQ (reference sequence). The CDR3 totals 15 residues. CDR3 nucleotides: TGTGCCAGCACCCGGGGGGATAGCGACACCGGGGAGCTGTTTTTT. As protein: CASTRGDSDTGELFF.

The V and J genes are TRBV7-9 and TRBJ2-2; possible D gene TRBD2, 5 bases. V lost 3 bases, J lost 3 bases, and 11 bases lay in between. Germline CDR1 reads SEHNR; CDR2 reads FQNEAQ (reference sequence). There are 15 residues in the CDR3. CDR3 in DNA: TGTGCCAGCAGCTTTGGACTCGCCGACACCGGGGAGCTGTTTTTT. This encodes CASSFGLADTGELFF.

The CDR3 sequence is CASAEGSGANVLTF. In DNA, the CDR3 is TGTGCCAGCGCAGAAGGGTCTGGGGCCAACGTCCTGACTTTC. The chain has TRBV13 and TRBJ2-6; D gene uncertain. CDR1 and CDR2 (germline): PRHDT, FYEKMQ (reference sequence). V was pared by 8 bases and J by 1 base, with 9 bases between. This CDR3 has 14 amino acids.

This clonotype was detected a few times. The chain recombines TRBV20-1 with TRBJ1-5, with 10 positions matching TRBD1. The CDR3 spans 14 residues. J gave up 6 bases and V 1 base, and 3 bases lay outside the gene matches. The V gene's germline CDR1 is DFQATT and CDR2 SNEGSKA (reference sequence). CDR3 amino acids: CSARADRGPQPQHF. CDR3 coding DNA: TGCAGTGCTAGAGCAGACAGGGGGCCTCAGCCCCAGCATTTT.

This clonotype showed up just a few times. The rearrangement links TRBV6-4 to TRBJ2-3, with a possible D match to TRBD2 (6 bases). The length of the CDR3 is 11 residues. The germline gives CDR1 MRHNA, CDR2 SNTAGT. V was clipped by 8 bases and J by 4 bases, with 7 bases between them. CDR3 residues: CASGTPDTQYF. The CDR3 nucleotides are TGTGCCAGCGGGACTCCAGATACGCAGTATTTT.

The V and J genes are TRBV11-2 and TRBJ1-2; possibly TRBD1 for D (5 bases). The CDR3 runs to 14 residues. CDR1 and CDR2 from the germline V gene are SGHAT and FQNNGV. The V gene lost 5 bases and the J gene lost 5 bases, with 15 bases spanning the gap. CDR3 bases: TGTGCCAGCAGCCCGGGACGGAGCGTTTATGGCTACACCTTC. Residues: CASSPGRSVYGYTF.

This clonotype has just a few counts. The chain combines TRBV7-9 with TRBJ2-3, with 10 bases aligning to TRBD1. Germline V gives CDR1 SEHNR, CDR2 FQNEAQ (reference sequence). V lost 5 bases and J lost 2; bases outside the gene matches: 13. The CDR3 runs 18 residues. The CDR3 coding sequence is TGTGCCAGCAGCCACAGCAACGACAGGGGGCCAACCACAGATACGCAGTATTTT. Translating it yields CASSHSNDRGPTTDTQYF.

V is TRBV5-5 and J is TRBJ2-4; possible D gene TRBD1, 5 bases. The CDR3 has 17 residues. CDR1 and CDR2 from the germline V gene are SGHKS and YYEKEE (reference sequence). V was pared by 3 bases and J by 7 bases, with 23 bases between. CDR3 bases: TGTGCCAGCAGCTCCCCGACAGATGGATTAGGTGGGAACATTCAGTACTTC. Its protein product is CASSSPTDGLGGNIQYF.

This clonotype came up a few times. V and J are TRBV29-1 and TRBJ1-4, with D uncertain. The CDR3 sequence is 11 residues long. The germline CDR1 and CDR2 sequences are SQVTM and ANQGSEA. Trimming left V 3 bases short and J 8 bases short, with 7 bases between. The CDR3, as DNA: TGCAGCGTTGACGCGGGCGAAAAACTGTTTTTT. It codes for CSVDAGEKLFF.

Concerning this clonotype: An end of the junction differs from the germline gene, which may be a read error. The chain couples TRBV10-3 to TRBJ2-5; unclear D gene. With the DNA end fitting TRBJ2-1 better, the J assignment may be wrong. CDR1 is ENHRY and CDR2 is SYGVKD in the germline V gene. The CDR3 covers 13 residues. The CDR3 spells CAIRESFGNEQFF. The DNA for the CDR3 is TGTGCCATCAGGGAGTCCTTTGGTAATGAGCAGTTCTTC.

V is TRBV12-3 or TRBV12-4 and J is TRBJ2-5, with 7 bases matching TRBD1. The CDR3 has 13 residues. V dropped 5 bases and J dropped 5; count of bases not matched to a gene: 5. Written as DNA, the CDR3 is TGTGCCAGCAGTCGGCCACAGGGGGAGACCCAGTACTTC. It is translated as CASSRPQGETQYF.

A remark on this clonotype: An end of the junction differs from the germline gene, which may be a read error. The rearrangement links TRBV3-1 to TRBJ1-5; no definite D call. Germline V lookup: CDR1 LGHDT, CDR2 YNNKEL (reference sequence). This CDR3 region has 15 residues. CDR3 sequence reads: CASSQDLQAGQPRHF. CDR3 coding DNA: TGTGCCAGCAGCCAAGATCTCCAAGCTGGTCAGCCCCGGCATTTT.

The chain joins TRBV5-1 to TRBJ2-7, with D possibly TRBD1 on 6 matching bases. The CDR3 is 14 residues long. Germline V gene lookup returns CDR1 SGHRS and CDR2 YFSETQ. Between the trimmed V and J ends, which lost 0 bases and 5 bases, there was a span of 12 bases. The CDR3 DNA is TGCGCCAGCAGCTTGGAACAGGGTGGGGACGAGCAGTACTTC. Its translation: CASSLEQGGDEQYF. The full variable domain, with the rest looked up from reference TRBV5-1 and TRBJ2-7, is KAGVTQTPRYLIKTRGQQVTLSCSPISGHRSVSWYQQTPGQGLQFLFEYFSETQRNKGNFPGRFSGRQFSNSRSEMNVSTLELGDSALYLCASSLEQGGDEQYFGPGTRLTVT.

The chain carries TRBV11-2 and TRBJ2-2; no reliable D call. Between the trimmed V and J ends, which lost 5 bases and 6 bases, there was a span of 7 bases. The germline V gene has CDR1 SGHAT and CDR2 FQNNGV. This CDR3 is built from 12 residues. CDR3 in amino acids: CASSKRPGELFF. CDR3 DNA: TGTGCCAGCAGCAAGAGGCCCGGGGAGCTGTTTTTT.

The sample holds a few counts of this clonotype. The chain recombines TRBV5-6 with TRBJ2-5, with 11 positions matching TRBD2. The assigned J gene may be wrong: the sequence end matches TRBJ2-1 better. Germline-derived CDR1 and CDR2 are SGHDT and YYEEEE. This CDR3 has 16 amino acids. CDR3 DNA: TGTGCCAGCAGCTCGCCCTTAGCGGGGGGGCTTAATGAGCAGTTCTTC. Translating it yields CASSSPLAGGLNEQFF.

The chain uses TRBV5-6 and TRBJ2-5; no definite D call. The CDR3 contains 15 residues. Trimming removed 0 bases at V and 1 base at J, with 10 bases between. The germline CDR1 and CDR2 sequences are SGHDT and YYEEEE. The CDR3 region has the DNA TGTGCCAGCAGCTTGGTTAGCCGTCCCCAAGAGACCCAGTACTTC. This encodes CASSLVSRPQETQYF.